Each of the 6 T cell receptor beta chains below was sequenced from the same sample in a study of spatial heterogeneity in lung cancer (dated by TCRdb to between 2018 and 2021). The library came from 5' RACE. Reads for this sample came from a NextSeq 500. Starting from the raw public reads, TCRdb applied fastp trimming at Q25, assembled clones with MiXCR and retained in-frame beta chains. Each entry is one CDR3 protein sequence, shown with its most common DNA and genes. The sample records about 47,000 distinct CDR3 sequences, roughly 10% of which are singletons. Roughly 45% of the sample is in the top ten clones. The time point label, read with the paper, signifies: sample taken at primary tumor resection. For TCR sequencing, whole RNA was extracted from tumor and nontumor lung tissue, or from cryopreserved PBMC samples, and no cell sorting was done. Sequenced here: PBMCs, sampled at surgery. The receptors derive from a female donor with early-stage non-small cell lung cancer.

The rearrangement uses TRBV20-1 and TRBJ1-3, with a possible D match to TRBD1 (6 bases). The CDR3 is 13 residues long. Germline V gene lookup returns CDR1 DFQATT and CDR2 SNEGSKA (reference sequence). The V and J ends lost 6 bases and 0 bases respectively, with 9 bases between them. The CDR3 loop is CSAGTNSGNTIYF. CDR3 bases: TGCAGTGCCGGGACAAACTCTGGAAACACCATATATTTT.

The V gene is TRBV12-3 or TRBV12-4, the J gene TRBJ2-1; D may be TRBD2 (6 bases). V was clipped by 3 bases and J by 12 bases, with 9 bases between them. The CDR3 loop spans 11 amino acids. CDR3 in amino acids: CASSFGDWQFF. The CDR3 DNA reads TGTGCCAGCAGTTTCGGGGACTGGCAGTTCTTC.

This clonotype was picked up a small number of times. The chain links TRBV5-1 to TRBJ1-2; no reliable D call. CDR3 length equals 10 residues. Germline V gene lookup returns CDR1 SGHRS and CDR2 YFSETQ. V gave up 6 bases and J gave up 6 bases, with 6 bases separating them. The chain's CDR3 is CASKFNGYTF. The CDR3, as DNA: TGCGCCAGCAAATTCAATGGCTACACCTTC.

This clonotype has a handful of counts. The V call is TRBV5-1, the J call TRBJ1-2; D is ambiguous. Germline lookup yields CDR1 SGHRS and CDR2 YFSETQ. This CDR3 has 15 amino acids. Between the trimmed V and J ends, which lost 4 bases and 1 base, there was a span of 14 bases. The CDR3 sequence is CASSARDPGNYGYTF. CDR3 coding DNA: TGCGCCAGCAGCGCCCGGGATCCCGGTAACTATGGCTACACCTTC. Together with reference TRBV5-1 and TRBJ1-2, the CDR3 gives the full variable domain: KAGVTQTPRYLIKTRGQQVTLSCSPISGHRSVSWYQQTPGQGLQFLFEYFSETQRNKGNFPGRFSGRQFSNSRSEMNVSTLELGDSALYLCASSARDPGNYGYTFGSGTRLTVV.

The chain employs TRBV10-3 and TRBJ2-7, with 8 bases aligning to TRBD1. The V segment lost 6 bases and the J segment 3 bases; nucleotides outside the gene matches: 10. Germline V lookup: CDR1 ENHRY, CDR2 SYGVKD. The length of the CDR3 is 15 residues. The CDR3 DNA reads TGTGCCATCAGCCCGACAGGGGAAGGCGACTACGAGCAGTACTTC. This encodes CAISPTGEGDYEQYF.

This clonotype was picked up a small number of times. The V gene is TRBV11-2, the J gene TRBJ2-2, with TRBD2 identical over 7 bases. V shed 3 bases and J 0 bases; nucleotides not matched to a gene: 4. The germline V gene has CDR1 SGHAT and CDR2 FQNNGV. CDR3 length: 16 residues. The DNA for the CDR3 is TGTGCCAGCAGCTTGGAGCGGGGAGCGAACACCGGGGAGCTGTTTTTT. Translating it yields CASSLERGANTGELFF.